The T cell receptor (beta chain) described here comes from a study of cytomegalovirus exposure and HLA in healthy donors. Study conclusions and caveats: V- and J-gene trimming in TCR beta was tied to a missense DCLRE1C variant by an analysis performed later. With further analysis later on, most CMV-associated TCR beta chains appeared HLA-restricted. Accounts indicate the classifier identified cytomegalovirus status with strong specificity and sensitivity.

The CDR3 has 16 residues. Germline V gives CDR1 MRHNA, CDR2 SNTAGT. The J segment lost 1 base and the V segment lost 0 bases, leaving 2 bases of the junction unmatched. This PCR relied on a set of 60 Vbeta primers and 13 Jbeta primers. Sequencing used immunoSEQ multiplex PCR; TCRdb keeps in-frame clones, though not all of them. The sample includes approximately 160,000 clones, around 80% seen only once; the top ten take about 4.4%. Only a few counts were recorded for this clone. What it binds is not known. This chain connects TRBV6-4 to TRBJ2-3, with 9 bases matching TRBD2. The TCR originated in a woman in her fifties or sixties in good health and CMV-seropositive. The sequenced material came from PBMCs. The CDR3 DNA sequence: TGTGCCAGCAGTGACTCTAGCGGGAGTGGCACAGATACGCAGTATTTT. This codes for CASSDSSGSGTDTQYF.